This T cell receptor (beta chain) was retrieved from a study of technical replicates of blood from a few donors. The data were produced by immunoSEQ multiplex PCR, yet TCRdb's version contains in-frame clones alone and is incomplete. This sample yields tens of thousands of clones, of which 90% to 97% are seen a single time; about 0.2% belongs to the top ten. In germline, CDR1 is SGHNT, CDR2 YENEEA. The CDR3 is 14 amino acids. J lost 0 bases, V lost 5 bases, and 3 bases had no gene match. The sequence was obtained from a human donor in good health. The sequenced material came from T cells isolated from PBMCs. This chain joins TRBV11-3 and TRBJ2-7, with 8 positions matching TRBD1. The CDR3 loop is CASSRDRSSYEQYF. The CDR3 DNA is TGTGCCAGCAGCCGGGACAGGAGCTCCTACGAGCAGTACTTC.